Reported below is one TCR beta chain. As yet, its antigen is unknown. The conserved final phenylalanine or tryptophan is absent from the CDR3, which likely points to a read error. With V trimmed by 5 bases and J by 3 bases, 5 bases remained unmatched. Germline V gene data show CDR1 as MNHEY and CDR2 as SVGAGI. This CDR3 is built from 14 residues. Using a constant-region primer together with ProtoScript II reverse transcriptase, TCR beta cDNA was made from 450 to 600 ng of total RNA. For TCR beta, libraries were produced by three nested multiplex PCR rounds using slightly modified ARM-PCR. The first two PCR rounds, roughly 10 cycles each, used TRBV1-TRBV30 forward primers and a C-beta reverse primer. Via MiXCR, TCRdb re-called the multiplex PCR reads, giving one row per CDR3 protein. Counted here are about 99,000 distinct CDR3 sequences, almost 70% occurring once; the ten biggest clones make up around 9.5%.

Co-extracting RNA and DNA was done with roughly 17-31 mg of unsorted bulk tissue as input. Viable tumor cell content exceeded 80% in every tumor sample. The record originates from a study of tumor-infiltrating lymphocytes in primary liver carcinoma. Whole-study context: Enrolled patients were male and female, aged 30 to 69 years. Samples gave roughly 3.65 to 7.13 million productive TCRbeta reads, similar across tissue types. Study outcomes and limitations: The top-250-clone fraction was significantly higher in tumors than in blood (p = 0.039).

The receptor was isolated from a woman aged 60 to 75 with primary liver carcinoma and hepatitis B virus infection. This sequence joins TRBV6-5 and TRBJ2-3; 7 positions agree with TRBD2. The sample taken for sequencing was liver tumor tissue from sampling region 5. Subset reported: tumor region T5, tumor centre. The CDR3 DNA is TGTGCCAGCAGTAATGCGGGAGCAACAGATACGCAGTATTTA. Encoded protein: CASSNAGATDTQYL.